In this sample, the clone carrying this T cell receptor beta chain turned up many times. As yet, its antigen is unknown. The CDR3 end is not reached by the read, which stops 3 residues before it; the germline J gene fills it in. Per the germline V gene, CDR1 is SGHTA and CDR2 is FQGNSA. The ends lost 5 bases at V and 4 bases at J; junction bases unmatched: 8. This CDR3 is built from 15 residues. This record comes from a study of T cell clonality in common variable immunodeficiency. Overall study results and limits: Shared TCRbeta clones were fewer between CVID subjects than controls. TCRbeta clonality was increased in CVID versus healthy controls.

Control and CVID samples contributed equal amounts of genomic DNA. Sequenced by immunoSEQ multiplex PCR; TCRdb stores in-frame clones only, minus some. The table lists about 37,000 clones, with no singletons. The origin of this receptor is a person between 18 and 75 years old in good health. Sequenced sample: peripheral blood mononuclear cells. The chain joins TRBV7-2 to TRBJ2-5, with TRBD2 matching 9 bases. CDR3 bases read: TGTGCCAGCAGCGGTTCCGGGACTAGCTCAGAGACC. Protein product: CASSGSGTSSET. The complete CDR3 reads CASSGSGTSSETQYF.